This is a list of T cell receptor beta chains from one sample in a study of CD8+ T cells in alopecia areata. Assay used: immunoSEQ multiplex PCR; TCRdb lists only in-frame clones, some missing. The table shows about 180,000 clones, with about 47% occurring only once. This specimen consisted of CD8+ T cells sorted from blood, obtained at approximately week 52, from a patient treated with tofacitinib. The receptors were gathered from a human donor with alopecia areata. The CDR3 runs from the conserved cysteine through the conserved F or W. The D gene is left open where the match is weak. Clone size, where shown, is once, few, many, or a class for clones that have expanded.

d_call j_call clone_size v_call cdr3_aa cdr3_nt
- TRBJ2-2 - TRBV4-3 CASSQLTGMPGELFF TGCGCCAGCAGCCAACTAACAGGGATGCCCGGGGAGCTGTTTTTT
TRBD1 TRBJ1-5 once TRBV6-1 CASSEFRDSTFNQPQHF TGTGCCAGCAGTGAATTTCGGGACAGCACCTTCAATCAGCCCCAGCATTTT
TRBD1 TRBJ1-2 - TRBV7-9 CASSPTGGADYGYTF TGTGCCAGCAGCCCGACAGGGGGCGCCGACTATGGCTACACCTTC
TRBD2 TRBJ2-1 few TRBV28 CASVGGAYEQFF TGTGCCAGTGTCGGGGGGGCTTATGAGCAGTTCTTC
- TRBJ2-4 - TRBV2 CASSEGQGIYIQYF TGTGCCAGCAGTGAGGGGCAGGGGATCTACATTCAGTACTTC
- TRBJ2-5 - TRBV5-1 CASSLDITQYF TGCGCCAGCAGCTTGGACATAACCCAGTACTTC
- TRBJ1-6 few TRBV4-1 CASSLTGLYNSPLHF TGCGCCAGCAGCCTGACAGGACTCTATAATTCACCCCTCCACTTT
- TRBJ2-5 - TRBV6-6 CASSYSGGGAETQYF TGTGCCAGCAGTTACTCGGGGGGGGGCGCAGAGACCCAGTACTTC
TRBD1 TRBJ2-7 - TRBV29-1 CSAWTGRSDEQYF TGCAGCGCATGGACAGGGCGGAGTGACGAGCAGTACTTC
TRBD1 TRBJ1-4 once TRBV13 CASSPDRGRREKLFF TGTGCCAGCAGCCCAGACAGGGGGCGACGTGAAAAACTGTTTTTT
TRBD2 TRBJ2-3 - TRBV30 CAWGTSGSTDTQYF TGTGCCTGGGGGACTAGCGGTAGCACAGATACGCAGTATTTT
TRBD2 TRBJ2-1 - TRBV7-3 CASSFSGGVNNEQFF TGTGCCAGCAGCTTTAGCGGGGGGGTCAACAATGAGCAGTTCTTC
- TRBJ1-1 - TRBV5-1 CASSLGGLNTEAFF TGCGCCAGCAGCTTAGGGGGGCTGAACACTGAAGCTTTCTTT
TRBD2 TRBJ2-5 few TRBV6-5 CASSLAGGLKTQYF TGTGCCAGCAGTTTAGCGGGGGGGCTCAAGACCCAGTACTTC
- TRBJ1-5 few TRBV30 CAWGFGGINQPQHF TGTGCCTGGGGCTTTGGGGGGATCAATCAGCCCCAGCATTTT
- TRBJ2-7 - TRBV27 CASSLTGHSFYEQYF TGTGCCAGCAGTTTAACGGGACACTCGTTCTACGAGCAGTACTTC
- TRBJ2-5 - TRBV27 CASSFSGAQETQYF TGTGCCAGCAGTTTCTCCGGGGCTCAAGAGACCCAGTACTTC
- TRBJ1-5 once TRBV7-8 CASSLARPGDQPQHF TGTGCCAGCAGCTTAGCTCGCCCTGGGGATCAGCCCCAGCATTTT
- TRBJ1-2 - TRBV14 CASSQTRDTLFYGYTF TGTGCCAGCAGCCAGACTCGGGACACCCTTTTCTATGGCTACACCTTC
- TRBJ1-2 - TRBV27 CASSLSRTSGYTF TGTGCCAGCAGTTTATCGCGGACTAGTGGCTACACCTTC
TRBD1 TRBJ2-1 few TRBV2 CADRGPANEQFF TGTGCCGACAGGGGTCCGGCCAATGAGCAGTTCTTC
TRBD1 TRBJ1-1 - TRBV7-2 CASSPGGALMNTEAFF TGTGCCAGCAGCCCAGGGGGGGCCCTCATGAACACTGAAGCTTTCTTT
- TRBJ1-1 - TRBV4-1 CASSQDPPTGNTEAFF TGCGCCAGCAGCCAAGATCCCCCGACAGGGAACACTGAAGCTTTCTTT
TRBD2 TRBJ2-5 - TRBV7-2 CASSRLAVSQETQYF TGTGCCAGCAGCAGACTAGCGGTGTCCCAAGAGACCCAGTACTTC
- TRBJ1-2 - TRBV29-1 CSADGGQEYYGYTF TGCAGCGCCGACGGTGGGCAGGAGTACTATGGCTACACCTTC
- TRBJ2-7 once TRBV7-2 CASSLDRDPGYEQYF TGTGCCAGCAGCTTAGATCGGGACCCCGGATACGAGCAGTACTTC
TRBD1 TRBJ2-5 - TRBV10-3 CATRDRQVGGQYF TGTGCCACCCGGGACAGACAAGTTGGCGGCCAGTACTTC
- TRBJ1-1 - TRBV30 CAWSIGGNTEAFF TGTGCCTGGAGTATCGGTGGGAACACTGAAGCTTTCTTT
- TRBJ1-6 - TRBV19 CASSIVRGGSPLHF TGTGCCAGTAGTATTGTTAGGGGAGGTTCACCCCTCCACTTT
- TRBJ2-3 - TRBV25-1 CASDNADTQYF TGTGCCAGCGACAACGCAGATACGCAGTATTTT
- TRBJ2-1 - TRBV7-9 CASSLGTLGTAYNEQFF TGTGCCAGCAGCTTAGGGACCCTAGGGACTGCCTACAATGAGCAGTTCTTC
- TRBJ2-3 - TRBV7-2 CASSLFDPASTDTQYF TGTGCCAGCAGCTTATTCGACCCAGCTAGCACAGATACGCAGTATTTT
- TRBJ1-1 - TRBV5-6 CASSWTAVQSLNTEAFF TGTGCCAGCAGCTGGACAGCGGTTCAGTCTTTGAACACTGAAGCTTTCTTT
- TRBJ1-5 - TRBV27 CASSPGAHNQPQHF TGTGCCAGCAGCCCAGGGGCCCACAATCAGCCCCAGCATTTT
TRBD2 TRBJ2-3 - TRBV9 CASSVAGGGATDTQYF TGTGCCAGCAGCGTAGCGGGCGGGGGGGCCACAGATACGCAGTATTTT
TRBD1 TRBJ1-3 - TRBV7-9 CASSSPGTGPSGNTIYF TGTGCCAGCAGCTCCCCGGGGACAGGCCCCTCTGGAAACACCATATATTTT
TRBD1 TRBJ1-4 - TRBV30 CAWSVQGEEEKLFF TGTGCCTGGAGTGTACAGGGGGAGGAAGAAAAACTGTTTTTT
TRBD1 TRBJ2-5 - TRBV5-1 CASSSTRQGARETQYF TGCGCCAGCAGCTCAACCCGACAGGGGGCGCGGGAGACCCAGTACTTC
TRBD1 TRBJ1-1 - TRBV6-1 CASSWTGENTEAFF TGTGCCAGCAGTTGGACAGGGGAGAACACTGAAGCTTTCTTT
- TRBJ2-7 - TRBV13 CASSLGSAYEQYF TGTGCCAGCAGCCTCGGGTCCGCATACGAGCAGTACTTC
TRBD1 TRBJ1-5 - TRBV5-1 CASSFGTGFNQPQHF TGCGCCAGCAGCTTCGGGACAGGGTTCAATCAGCCCCAGCATTTT
TRBD1 TRBJ2-3 few TRBV2 CASSGTGQDTQYF TGTGCCAGCAGCGGGACAGGACAAGATACGCAGTATTTT
- TRBJ1-1 - TRBV5-1 CASSNSRGPNTEAFF TGCGCCAGCAGCAACTCCAGAGGGCCCAACACTGAAGCTTTCTTT
TRBD1 TRBJ1-5 few TRBV15 CATATGTGGRQPQHF TGTGCCACAGCAACCGGGACAGGGGGCCGTCAGCCCCAGCATTTT
- TRBJ1-1 - TRBV27 CATSRGPATEAFF TGTGCCACCTCTCGGGGCCCGGCCACTGAAGCTTTCTTT
- TRBJ2-3 few TRBV11-2 CASSLAITASTDTQYF TGTGCCAGCAGCTTAGCCATTACGGCCAGCACAGATACGCAGTATTTT
TRBD2 TRBJ2-1 once TRBV7-8 CASSLSGRGGSYNEQFF TGTGCCAGCAGCTTAAGCGGGCGGGGGGGCTCCTACAATGAGCAGTTCTTC
TRBD2 TRBJ2-7 few TRBV6-6 CASLTGRTSSYEQYF TGTGCCAGCTTAACCGGGAGGACGAGCTCCTACGAGCAGTACTTC
- TRBJ1-4 - TRBV4-3 CASSQVWRDGEKLFF TGCGCCAGCAGCCAAGTATGGCGGGACGGTGAAAAACTGTTTTTT
- TRBJ2-5 once TRBV5-6 CASSRAETQYF TGTGCCAGCAGCCGAGCCGAGACCCAGTACTTC
- TRBJ1-1 - TRBV27 CASSATPANTEAFF TGTGCCAGCAGTGCGACCCCAGCTAACACTGAAGCTTTCTTT
- TRBJ2-5 - TRBV27 CASSQTSRAETQYF TGTGCCAGCAGTCAGACTAGTAGGGCAGAGACCCAGTACTTC
TRBD1 TRBJ1-1 - TRBV6-6 CASIDRDRGYTEAFF TGTGCCAGCATCGACCGGGACAGGGGGTACACTGAAGCTTTCTTT